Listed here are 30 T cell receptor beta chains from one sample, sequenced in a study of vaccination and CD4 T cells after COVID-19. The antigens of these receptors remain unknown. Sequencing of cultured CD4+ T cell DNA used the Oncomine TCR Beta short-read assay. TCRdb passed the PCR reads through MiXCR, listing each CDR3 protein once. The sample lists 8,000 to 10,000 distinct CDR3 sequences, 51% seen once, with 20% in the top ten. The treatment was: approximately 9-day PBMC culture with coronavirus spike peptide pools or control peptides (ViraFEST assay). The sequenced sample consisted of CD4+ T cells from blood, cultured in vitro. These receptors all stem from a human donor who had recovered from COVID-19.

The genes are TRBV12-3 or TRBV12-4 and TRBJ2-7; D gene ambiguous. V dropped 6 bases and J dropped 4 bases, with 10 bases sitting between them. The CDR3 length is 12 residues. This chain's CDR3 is CASSRNGYEQYF. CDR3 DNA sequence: TGTGCCAGCAGCCGCAACGGTTACGAGCAGTACTTC.

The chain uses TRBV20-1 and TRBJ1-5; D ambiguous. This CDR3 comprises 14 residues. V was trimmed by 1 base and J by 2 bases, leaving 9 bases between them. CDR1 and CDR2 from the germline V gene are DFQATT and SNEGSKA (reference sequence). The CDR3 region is CSARVPRGNQPQHF. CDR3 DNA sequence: TGCAGTGCTAGAGTACCGAGGGGCAATCAGCCCCAGCATTTT.

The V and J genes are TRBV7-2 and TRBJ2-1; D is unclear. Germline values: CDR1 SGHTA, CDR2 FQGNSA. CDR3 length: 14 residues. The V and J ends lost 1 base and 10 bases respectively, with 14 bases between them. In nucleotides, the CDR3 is TGTGCCAGCAGCTTAGTTATCCGTAACTGGGAGCAGTTCTTC. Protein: CASSLVIRNWEQFF.

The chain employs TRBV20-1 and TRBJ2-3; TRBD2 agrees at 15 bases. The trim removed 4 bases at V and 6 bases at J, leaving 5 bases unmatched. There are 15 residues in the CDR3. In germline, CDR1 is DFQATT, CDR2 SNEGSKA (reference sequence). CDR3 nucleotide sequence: TGCAGTGCTAAGCCCGGGACTAGCGGGGGGGATACGCAGTATTTT. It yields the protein CSAKPGTSGGDTQYF.

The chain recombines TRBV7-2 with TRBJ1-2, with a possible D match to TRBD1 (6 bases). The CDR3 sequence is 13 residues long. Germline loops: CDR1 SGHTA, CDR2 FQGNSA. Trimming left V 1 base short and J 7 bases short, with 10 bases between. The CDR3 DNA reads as TGTGCCAGCAGCTTAGACAGGGTGGGTGGCTACACCTTC. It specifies CASSLDRVGGYTF.

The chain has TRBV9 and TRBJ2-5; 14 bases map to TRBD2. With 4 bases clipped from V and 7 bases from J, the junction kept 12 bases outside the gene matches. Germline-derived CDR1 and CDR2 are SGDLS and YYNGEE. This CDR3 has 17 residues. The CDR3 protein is CASSTGTSGGLDGTQYF. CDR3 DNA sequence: TGTGCCAGCAGCACAGGGACTAGCGGGGGATTGGACGGGACCCAGTACTTC.

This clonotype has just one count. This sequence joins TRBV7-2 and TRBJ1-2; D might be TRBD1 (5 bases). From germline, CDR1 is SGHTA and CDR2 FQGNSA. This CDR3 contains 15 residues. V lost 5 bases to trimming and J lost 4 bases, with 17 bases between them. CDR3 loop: CASSPEVTAAYGYTF. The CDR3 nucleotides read TGTGCCAGCAGCCCGGAAGTGACAGCGGCCTATGGCTACACCTTC. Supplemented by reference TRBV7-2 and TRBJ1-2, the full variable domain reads GAGVSQSPSNKVTEKGKDVELRCDPISGHTALYWYRQSLGQGLEFLIYFQGNSAPDKSGLPSDRFSAERTGGSVSTLTIQRTQQEDSAVYLCASSPEVTAAYGYTFGSGTRLTVV.

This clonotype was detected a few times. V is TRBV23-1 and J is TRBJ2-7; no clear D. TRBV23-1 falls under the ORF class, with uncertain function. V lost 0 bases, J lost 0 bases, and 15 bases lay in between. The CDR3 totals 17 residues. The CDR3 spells CASSQSSYLWSSYEQYF. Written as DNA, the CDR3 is TGCGCCAGCAGTCAATCCTCATATCTGTGGAGCTCCTACGAGCAGTACTTC.

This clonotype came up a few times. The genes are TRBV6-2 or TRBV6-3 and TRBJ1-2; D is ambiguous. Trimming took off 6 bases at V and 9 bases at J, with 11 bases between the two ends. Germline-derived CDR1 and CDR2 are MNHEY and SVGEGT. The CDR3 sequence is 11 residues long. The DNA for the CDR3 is TGTGCCAGCAGCCTCCTAGGGAGCTACACCTTC. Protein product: CASSLLGSYTF.

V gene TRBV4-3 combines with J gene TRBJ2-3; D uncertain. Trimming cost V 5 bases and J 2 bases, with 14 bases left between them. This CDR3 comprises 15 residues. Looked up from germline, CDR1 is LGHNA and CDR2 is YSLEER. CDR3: CASSADIYNTDTQYF. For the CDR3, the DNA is TGCGCCAGCAGCGCGGATATCTATAACACAGATACGCAGTATTTT.

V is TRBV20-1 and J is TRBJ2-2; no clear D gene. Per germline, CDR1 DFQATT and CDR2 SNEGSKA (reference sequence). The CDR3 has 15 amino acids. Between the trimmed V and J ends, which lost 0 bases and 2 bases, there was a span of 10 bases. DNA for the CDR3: TGCAGTGCTAGAGATGTCTCAAGTAACACCGGGGAGCTGTTTTTT. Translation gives CSARDVSSNTGELFF.

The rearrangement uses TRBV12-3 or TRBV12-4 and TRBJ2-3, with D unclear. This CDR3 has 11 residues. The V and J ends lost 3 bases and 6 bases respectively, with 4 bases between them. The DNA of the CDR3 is TGTGCCAGCAGTTTCTGGGATACGCAGTATTTT. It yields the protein CASSFWDTQYF.

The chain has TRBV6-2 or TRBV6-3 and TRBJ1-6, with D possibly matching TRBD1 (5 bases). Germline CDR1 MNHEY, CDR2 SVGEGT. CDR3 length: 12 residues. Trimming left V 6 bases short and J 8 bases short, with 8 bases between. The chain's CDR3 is CASSEGYSPLHF. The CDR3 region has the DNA TGTGCCAGCAGCGAGGGGTATTCACCCCTCCACTTT.

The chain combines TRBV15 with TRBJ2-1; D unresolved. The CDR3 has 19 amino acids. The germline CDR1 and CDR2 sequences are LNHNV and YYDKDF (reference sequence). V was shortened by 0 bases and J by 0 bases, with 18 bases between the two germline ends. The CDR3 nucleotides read TGTGCCACCAGCAGAGATAAGGGTAGAGTGGGCAGCTCCTACAATGAGCAGTTCTTC. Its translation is CATSRDKGRVGSSYNEQFF.

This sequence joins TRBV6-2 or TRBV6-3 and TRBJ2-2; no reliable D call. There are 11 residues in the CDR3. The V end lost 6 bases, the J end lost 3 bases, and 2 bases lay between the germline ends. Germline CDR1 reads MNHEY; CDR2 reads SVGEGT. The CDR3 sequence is CASRDTGELFF. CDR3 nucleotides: TGTGCCAGCAGGGACACCGGGGAGCTGTTTTTT.

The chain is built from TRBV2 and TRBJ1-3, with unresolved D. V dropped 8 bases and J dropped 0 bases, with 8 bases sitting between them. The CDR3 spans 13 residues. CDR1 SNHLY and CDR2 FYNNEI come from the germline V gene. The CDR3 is CASSLDSGNTIYF. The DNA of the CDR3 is TGTGCCAGCTCACTAGACTCTGGAAACACCATATATTTT. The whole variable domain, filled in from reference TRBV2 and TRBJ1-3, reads EPEVTQTPSHQVTQMGQEVILRCVPISNHLYFYWYRQILGQKVEFLVSFYNNEISEKSEIFDDQFSVERPDGSNFTLKIRSTKLEDSAMYFCASSLDSGNTIYFGEGSWLTVV.

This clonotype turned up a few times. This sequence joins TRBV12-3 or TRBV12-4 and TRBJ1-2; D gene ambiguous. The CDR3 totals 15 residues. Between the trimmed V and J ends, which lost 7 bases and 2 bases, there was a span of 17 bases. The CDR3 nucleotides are TGTGCCAGCACTCCTTCGCTCGCGGGGAACTATGGCTACACCTTC. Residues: CASTPSLAGNYGYTF.

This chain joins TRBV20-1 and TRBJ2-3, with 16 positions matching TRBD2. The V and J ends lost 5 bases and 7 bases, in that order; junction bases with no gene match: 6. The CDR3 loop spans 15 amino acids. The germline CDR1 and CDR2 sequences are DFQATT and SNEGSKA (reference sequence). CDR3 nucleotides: TGCAGTGCTCGGGGACTAGCGGGAGGGCCATATACGCAGTATTTT. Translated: CSARGLAGGPYTQYF.

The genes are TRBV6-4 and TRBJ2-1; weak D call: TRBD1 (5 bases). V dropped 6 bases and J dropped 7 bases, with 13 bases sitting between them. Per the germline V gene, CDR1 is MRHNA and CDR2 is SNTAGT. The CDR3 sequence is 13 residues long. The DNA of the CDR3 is TGTGCCAGCAGCTACAGGACCTCGAATGAGCAGTTCTTC. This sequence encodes CASSYRTSNEQFF.

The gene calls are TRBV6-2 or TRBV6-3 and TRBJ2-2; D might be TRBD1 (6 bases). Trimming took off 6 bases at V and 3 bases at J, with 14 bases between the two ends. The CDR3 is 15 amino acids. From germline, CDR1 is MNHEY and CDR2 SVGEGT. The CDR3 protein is CASSLQGSDTGELFF. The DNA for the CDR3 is TGTGCCAGCAGCTTACAGGGATCGGACACCGGGGAGCTGTTTTTT.

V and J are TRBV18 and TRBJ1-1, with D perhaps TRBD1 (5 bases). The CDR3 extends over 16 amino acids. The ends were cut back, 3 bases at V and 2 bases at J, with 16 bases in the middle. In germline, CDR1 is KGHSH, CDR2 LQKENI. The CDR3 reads CASSPLEQGRNTEAFF. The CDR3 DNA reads TGTGCCAGCTCACCTTTGGAGCAGGGAAGAAACACTGAAGCTTTCTTT.

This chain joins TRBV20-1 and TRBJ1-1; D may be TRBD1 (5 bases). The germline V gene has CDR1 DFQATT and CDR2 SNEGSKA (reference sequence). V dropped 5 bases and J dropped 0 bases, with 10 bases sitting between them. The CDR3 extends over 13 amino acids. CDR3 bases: TGCAGTGCTCCCCGGGGGGTGAACACTGAAGCTTTCTTT. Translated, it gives CSAPRGVNTEAFF.

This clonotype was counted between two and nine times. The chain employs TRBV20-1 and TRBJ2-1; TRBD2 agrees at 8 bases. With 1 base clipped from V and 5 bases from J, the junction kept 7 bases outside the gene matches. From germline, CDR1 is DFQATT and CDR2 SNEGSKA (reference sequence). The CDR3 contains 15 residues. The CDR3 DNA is TGCAGTGCTAGAGTGTTAGCGGGGATCCACAATGAGCAGTTCTTC. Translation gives CSARVLAGIHNEQFF.

CDR3 DNA sequence: TGCAGTGCTACGAACACTGAAGCTTTCTTT. It encodes CSATNTEAFF. This chain uses TRBV20-1 with TRBJ1-1; D is ambiguous. The CDR3 contains 10 residues. V was trimmed by 4 bases and J by 1 base, leaving 1 base between them. Germline-derived CDR1 and CDR2 are DFQATT and SNEGSKA (reference sequence).

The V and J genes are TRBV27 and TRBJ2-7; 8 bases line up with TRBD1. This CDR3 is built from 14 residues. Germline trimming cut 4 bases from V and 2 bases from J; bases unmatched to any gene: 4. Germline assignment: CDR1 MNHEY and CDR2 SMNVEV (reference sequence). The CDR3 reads CASSSGQVTYEQYF. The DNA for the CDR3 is TGTGCCAGCAGTTCGGGACAGGTGACCTACGAGCAGTACTTC.

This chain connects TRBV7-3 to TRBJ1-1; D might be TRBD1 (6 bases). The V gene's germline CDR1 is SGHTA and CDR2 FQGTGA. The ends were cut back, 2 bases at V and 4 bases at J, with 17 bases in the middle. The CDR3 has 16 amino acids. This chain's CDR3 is CASSLAGTRDFTEAFF. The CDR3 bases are TGTGCCAGCAGCTTAGCGGGGACAAGGGATTTCACTGAAGCTTTCTTT. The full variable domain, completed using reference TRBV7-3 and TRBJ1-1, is GAGVSQTPSNKVTEKGKYVELRCDPISGHTALYWYRQSLGQGPEFLIYFQGTGAADDSGLPNDRFFAVRPEGSVSTLKIQRTERGDSAVYLCASSLAGTRDFTEAFFGQGTRLTVV.

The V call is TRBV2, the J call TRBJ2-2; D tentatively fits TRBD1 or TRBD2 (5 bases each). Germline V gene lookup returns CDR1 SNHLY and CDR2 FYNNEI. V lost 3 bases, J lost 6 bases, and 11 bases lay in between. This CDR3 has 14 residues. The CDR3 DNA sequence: TGTGCCAGCAGTGATCGGGGACCGCCCGGGGAGCTGTTTTTT. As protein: CASSDRGPPGELFF.

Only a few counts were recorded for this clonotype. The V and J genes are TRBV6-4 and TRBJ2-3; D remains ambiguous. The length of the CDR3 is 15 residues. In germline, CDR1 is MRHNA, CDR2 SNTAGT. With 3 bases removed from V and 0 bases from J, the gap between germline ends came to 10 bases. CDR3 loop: CASSERAASTDTQYF. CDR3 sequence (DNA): TGTGCCAGCAGTGAACGGGCAGCTAGCACAGATACGCAGTATTTT.

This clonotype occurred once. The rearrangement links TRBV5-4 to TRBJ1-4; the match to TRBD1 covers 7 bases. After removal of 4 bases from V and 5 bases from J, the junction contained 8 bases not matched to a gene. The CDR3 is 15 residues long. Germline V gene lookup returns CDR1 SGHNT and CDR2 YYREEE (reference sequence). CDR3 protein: CASSLRTGKNEKLFF. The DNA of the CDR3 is TGTGCCAGCAGCCTCCGGACAGGAAAGAATGAAAAACTGTTTTTT.

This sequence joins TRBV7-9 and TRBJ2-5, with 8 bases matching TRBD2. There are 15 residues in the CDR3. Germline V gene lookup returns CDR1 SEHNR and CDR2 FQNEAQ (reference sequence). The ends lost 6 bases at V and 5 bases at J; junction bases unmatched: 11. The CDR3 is CASSTTGGRAETQYF. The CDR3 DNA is TGTGCCAGCAGTACTACGGGGGGGCGGGCGGAGACCCAGTACTTC. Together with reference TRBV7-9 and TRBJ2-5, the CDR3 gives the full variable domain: DTGVSQNPRHKITKRGQNVTFRCDPISEHNRLYWYRQTLGQGPEFLTYFQNEAQLEKSRLLSDRFSAERPKGSFSTLEIQRTEQGDSAMYLCASSTTGGRAETQYFGPGTRLLVL.